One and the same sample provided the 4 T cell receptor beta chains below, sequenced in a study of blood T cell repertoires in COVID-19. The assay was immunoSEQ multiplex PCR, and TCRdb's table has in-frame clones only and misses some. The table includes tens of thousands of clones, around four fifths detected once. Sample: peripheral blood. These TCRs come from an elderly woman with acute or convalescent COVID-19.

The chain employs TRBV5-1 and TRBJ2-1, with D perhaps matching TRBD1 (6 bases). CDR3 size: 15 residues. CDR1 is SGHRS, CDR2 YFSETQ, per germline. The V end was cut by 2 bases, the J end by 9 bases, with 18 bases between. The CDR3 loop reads CASSLRQASLGEQFF. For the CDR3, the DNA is TGCGCCAGCAGCTTAAGACAGGCCTCATTGGGTGAGCAGTTCTTC. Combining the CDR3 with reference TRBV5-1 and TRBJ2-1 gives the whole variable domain KAGVTQTPRYLIKTRGQQVTLSCSPISGHRSVSWYQQTPGQGLQFLFEYFSETQRNKGNFPGRFSGRQFSNSRSEMNVSTLELGDSALYLCASSLRQASLGEQFFGPGTRLTVL.

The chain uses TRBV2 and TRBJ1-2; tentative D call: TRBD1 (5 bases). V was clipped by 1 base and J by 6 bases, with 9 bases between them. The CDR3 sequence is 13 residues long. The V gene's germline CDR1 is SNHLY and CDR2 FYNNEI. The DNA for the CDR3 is TGTGCCAGCAGTGAAGTGAAGGGGAATGGCTACACCTTC. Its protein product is CASSEVKGNGYTF.

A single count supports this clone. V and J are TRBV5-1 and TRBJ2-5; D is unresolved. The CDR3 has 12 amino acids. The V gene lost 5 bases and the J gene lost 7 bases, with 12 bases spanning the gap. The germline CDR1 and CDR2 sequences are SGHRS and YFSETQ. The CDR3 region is CASSGSSGTQYF. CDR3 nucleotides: TGCGCCAGCAGTGGCTCTTCGGGGACCCAGTACTTC.

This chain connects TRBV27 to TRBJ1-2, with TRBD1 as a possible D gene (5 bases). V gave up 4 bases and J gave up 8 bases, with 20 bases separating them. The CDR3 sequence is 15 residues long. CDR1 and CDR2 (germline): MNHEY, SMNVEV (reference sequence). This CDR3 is CASSSRDGQLSGYTF. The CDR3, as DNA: TGTGCCAGCAGTTCGCGGGACGGGCAACTCTCGGGCTACACCTTC.